This TCR beta chain was sequenced in a study of post-analysis software for immune sequencing data. Whole-study results and caveats: Higher frequency in patients than in controls was seen for several TRBV segments, with TRBV5-6, TRBV5-1 and TRBV20-1 among them. Significantly decreased normalized Chao1 diversity was recorded for multiple sclerosis patients relative to controls.

Included in the TCR beta cDNA libraries were unique molecular identifiers. TCRdb processed the PCR reads anew with MiXCR; each CDR3 protein has one entry. This sample has about 380,000 distinct CDR3 sequences; about a third occur once, and the top ten carry 13%. CDR1 is SGHVS, CDR2 FQNEAQ, per germline. CDR3 length equals 15 residues. V shed 5 bases, J shed 5 bases, and the junction held 9 bases outside the gene matches. This clonotype was seen more than once but under ten times. Its antigen is still unknown. The chain recombines TRBV7-8 with TRBJ1-2; TRBD1 matches 9 bases. The source material was blood. This clonotype was obtained from a girl under 18 with multiple sclerosis. The CDR3 DNA reads as TGTGCCAGCAGCCTAGTGGGACAGGGCACGTATGGCTACACCTTC. Translation: CASSLVGQGTYGYTF.